This T cell receptor (beta chain) emerged from a study of T cells in women clearing cervical HPV infection. Background on the study: Cases: HPV16-related CIN3 or worse on histology, a couple of invasive cancers. Points from the study as a whole: Each sample's T-cell count was unknown, possibly confounding richness. Combining TCR richness with V gene abundances gave approximately 0.8 AUC. TRBV6-7 relative abundance averaged around 0.11% in cases and 0.15% to 0.2% in controls.

TCRdb keeps only in-frame clones here, not all; method: immunoSEQ multiplex PCR. The sample holds 35,000 to 45,000 clones. To note about this clone: The antigen is not known. The CDR3 extends 3 residues past the end of the read, so its final part is completed from the germline J gene.

Trimming pared 3 bases from V and 4 bases from J, leaving 9 bases between. This CDR3 spans 13 amino acids. CDR1 and CDR2 from the germline V gene are MDHEN and SYDVKM. The TCR comes from a woman between 18 and 70 years old with a cervical HPV16 infection that either progressed to CIN3+ or cleared (not recorded which). The chain recombines TRBV28 with TRBJ1-2; D remains ambiguous. The sample consisted of blood buffy coat. The CDR3 loop reads CASSLINSYGYTF. CDR3 DNA, as far as it was read: TGTGCCAGCAGTTTGATCAACAGCTATGGC.